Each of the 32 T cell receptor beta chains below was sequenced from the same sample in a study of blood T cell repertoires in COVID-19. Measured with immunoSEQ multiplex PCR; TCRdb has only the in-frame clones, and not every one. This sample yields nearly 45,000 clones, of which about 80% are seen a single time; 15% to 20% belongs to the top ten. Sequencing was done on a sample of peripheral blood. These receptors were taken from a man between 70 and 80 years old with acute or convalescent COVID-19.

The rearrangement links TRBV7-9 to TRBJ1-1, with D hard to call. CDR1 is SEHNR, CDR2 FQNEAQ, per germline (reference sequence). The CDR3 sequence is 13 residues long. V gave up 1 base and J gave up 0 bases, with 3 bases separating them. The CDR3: CASSLDMNTEAFF. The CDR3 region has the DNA TGTGCCAGCAGCTTAGACATGAACACTGAAGCTTTCTTT.

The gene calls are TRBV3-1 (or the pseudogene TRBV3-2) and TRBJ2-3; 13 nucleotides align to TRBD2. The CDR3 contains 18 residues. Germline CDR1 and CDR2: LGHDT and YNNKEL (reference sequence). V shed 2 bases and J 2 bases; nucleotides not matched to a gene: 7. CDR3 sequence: CASSQPGLAGKFTDTQYF. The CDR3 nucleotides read TGTGCCAGCAGCCAACCGGGACTAGCGGGGAAGTTCACAGATACGCAGTATTTT.

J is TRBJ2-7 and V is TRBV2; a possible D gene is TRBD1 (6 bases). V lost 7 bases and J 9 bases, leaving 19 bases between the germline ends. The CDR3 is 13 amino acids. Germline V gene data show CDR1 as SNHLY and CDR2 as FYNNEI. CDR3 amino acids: CASKTGNYEGQYF. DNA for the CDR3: TGTGCCAGCAAAACAGGGAACTACGAGGGGCAGTACTTC.

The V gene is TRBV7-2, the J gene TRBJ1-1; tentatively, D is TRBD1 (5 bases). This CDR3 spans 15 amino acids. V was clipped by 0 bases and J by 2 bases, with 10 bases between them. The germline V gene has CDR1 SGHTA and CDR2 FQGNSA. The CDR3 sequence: CASSLALTGNTEAFF. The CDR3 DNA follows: TGTGCCAGCAGCTTAGCGCTTACAGGTAACACTGAAGCTTTCTTT.

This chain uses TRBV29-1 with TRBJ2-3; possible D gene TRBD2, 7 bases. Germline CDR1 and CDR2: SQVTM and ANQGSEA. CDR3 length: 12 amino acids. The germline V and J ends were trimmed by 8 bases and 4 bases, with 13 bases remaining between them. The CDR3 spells CSTTGGPDTQYF. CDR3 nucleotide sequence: TGCAGCACGACCGGGGGGCCAGATACGCAGTATTTT.

CDR3 coding DNA: TGCAGCGGAAACCAGGGTGGGGATACGCAGTATTTT. The encoded protein is CSGNQGGDTQYF. The chain is built from TRBV29-1 and TRBJ2-3; D may be TRBD1 (5 bases). This CDR3 contains 12 residues. The germline gives CDR1 SQVTM, CDR2 ANQGSEA. V was pared by 7 bases and J by 6 bases, with 14 bases between.

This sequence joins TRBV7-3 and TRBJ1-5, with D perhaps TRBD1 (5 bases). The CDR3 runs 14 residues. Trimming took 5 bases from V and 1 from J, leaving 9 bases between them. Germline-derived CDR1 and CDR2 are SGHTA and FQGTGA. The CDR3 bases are TGTGCCAGCAGCCCGCGGGGGAGCAATCAGCCCCAGCATTTT. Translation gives CASSPRGSNQPQHF.

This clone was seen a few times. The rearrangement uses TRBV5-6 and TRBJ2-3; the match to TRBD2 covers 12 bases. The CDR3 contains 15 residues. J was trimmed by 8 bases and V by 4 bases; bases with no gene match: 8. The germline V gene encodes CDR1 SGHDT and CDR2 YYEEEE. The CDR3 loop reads CASSRRLAGDGTQYF. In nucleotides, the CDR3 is TGTGCCAGCAGCCGCCGACTAGCGGGGGATGGTACGCAGTATTTT.

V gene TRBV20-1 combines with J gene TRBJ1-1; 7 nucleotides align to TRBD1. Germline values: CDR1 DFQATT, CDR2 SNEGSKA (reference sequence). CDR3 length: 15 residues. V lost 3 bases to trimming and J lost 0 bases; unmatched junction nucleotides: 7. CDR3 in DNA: TGCAGTGCTAGTAGAGGGGGCCAAATGAACACTGAAGCTTTCTTT. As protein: CSASRGGQMNTEAFF.

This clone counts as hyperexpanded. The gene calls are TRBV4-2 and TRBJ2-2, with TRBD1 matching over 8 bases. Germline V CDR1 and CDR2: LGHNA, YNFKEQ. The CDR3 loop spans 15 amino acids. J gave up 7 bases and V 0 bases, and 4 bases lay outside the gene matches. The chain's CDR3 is CASSQEWTGNGELFF. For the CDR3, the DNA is TGTGCCAGCAGCCAAGAGTGGACAGGGAACGGGGAGCTGTTTTTT.

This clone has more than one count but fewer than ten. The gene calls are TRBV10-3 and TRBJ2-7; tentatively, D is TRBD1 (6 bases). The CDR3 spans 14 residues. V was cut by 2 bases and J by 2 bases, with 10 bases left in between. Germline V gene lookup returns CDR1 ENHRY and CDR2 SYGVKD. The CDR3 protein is CAISEPAGAYEQYF. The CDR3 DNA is TGTGCCATCAGTGAGCCCGCAGGGGCCTACGAGCAGTACTTC.

The CDR3 bases are TGCGCCAGCAGCCTTAGCGGGGGGCGGGTAGATACGCAGTATTTT. Translation gives CASSLSGGRVDTQYF. The chain recombines TRBV4-1 with TRBJ2-3; TRBD2 matches 10 bases. The V segment lost 4 bases and the J segment 5 bases; nucleotides outside the gene matches: 6. The CDR3 loop spans 15 amino acids. Germline loops: CDR1 MGHRA, CDR2 YSYEKL.

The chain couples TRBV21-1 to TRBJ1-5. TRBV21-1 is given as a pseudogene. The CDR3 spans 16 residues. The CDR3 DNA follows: TGTGCCAGCAGCAAAGGTAACGGGGGGCAGGATCAGCCCCAGCATTTT. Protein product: CASSKGNGGQDQPQHF.

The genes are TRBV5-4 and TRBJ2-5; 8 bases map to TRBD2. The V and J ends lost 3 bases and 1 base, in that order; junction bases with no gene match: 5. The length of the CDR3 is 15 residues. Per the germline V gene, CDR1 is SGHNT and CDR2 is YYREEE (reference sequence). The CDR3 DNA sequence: TGTGCCAGCAGCTCTCAGCGGGGGAGCCAAGAGACCCAGTACTTC. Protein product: CASSSQRGSQETQYF.

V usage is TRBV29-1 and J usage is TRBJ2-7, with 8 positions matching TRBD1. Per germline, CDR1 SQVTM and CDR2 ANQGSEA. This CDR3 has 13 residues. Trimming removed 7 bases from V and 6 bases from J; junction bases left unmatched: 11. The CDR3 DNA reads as TGCAGCGCTCAGACAGGGGAGCTAGGCGAGCAGTACTTC. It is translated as CSAQTGELGEQYF.

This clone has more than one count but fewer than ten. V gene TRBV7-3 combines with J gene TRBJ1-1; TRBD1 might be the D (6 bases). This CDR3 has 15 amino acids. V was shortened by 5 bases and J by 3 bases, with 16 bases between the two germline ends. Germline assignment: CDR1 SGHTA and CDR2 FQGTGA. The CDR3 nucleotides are TGTGCCAGCAGCACTCTAACAGGGAATTACACTGAAGCTTTCTTT. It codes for CASSTLTGNYTEAFF.

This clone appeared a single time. The CDR3 is CASSHPPRLTDYGYTF. CDR3 bases: TGTGCCAGCAGCCATCCCCCCAGGTTGACGGACTATGGCTACACCTTC. The chain joins TRBV4-2 to TRBJ1-2; D gene unclear. Germline CDR1 reads LGHNA; CDR2 reads YNFKEQ. This CDR3 has 16 amino acids. Trimming stripped 3 bases from V and 3 bases from J, with 17 bases between.

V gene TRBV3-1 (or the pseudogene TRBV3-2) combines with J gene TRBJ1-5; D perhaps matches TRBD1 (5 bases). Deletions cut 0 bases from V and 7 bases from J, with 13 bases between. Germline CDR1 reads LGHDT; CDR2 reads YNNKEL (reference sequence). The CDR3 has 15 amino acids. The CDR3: CASSQEVGARQPQHF. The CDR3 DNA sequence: TGTGCCAGCAGCCAAGAGGTAGGGGCACGCCAGCCCCAGCATTTT.

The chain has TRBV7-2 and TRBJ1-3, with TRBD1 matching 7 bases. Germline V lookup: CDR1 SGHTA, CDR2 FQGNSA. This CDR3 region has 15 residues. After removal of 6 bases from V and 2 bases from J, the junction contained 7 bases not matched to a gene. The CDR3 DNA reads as TGTGCCAGCAGTTTACACAGGGGCCCTGGAAACACCATATATTTT. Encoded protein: CASSLHRGPGNTIYF.

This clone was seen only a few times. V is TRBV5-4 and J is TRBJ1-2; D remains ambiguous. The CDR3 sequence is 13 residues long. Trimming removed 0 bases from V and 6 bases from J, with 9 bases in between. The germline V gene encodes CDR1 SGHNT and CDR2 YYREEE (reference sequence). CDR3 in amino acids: CASSLDFFDGYTF. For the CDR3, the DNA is TGTGCCAGCAGCTTGGATTTTTTCGATGGCTACACCTTC.

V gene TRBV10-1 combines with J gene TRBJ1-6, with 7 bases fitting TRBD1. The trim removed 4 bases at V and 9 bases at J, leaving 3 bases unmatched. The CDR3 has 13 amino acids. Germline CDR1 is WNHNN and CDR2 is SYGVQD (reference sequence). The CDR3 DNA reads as TGCGCCAGCAGTGCAGGGGGAAGTTCACCCCTCCACTTT. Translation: CASSAGGSSPLHF.

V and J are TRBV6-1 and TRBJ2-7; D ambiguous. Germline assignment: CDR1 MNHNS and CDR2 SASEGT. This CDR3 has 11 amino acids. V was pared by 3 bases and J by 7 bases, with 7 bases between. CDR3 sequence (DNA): TGTGCCAGCAGTGACCGAGTGGAGCAGTACTTC. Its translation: CASSDRVEQYF.

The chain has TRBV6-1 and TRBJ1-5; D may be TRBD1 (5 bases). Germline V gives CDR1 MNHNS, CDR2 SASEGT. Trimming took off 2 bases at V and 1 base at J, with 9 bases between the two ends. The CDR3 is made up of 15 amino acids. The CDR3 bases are TGTGCCAGCAGTGAATTCGGGGGAAGCAATCAGCCCCAGCATTTT. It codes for CASSEFGGSNQPQHF.

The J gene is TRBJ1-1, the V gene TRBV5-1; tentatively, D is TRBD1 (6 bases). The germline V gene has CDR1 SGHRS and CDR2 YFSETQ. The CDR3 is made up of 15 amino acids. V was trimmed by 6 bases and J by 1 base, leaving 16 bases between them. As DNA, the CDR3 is TGCGCCAGCACCGGTTCGGGACAACCGAACACTGAAGCTTTCTTT. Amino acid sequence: CASTGSGQPNTEAFF.

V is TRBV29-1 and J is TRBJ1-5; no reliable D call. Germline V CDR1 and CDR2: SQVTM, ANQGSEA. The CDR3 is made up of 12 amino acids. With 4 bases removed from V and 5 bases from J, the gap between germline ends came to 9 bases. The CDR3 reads CSVAPDDQPQHF. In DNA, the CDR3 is TGCAGCGTTGCCCCAGATGATCAGCCCCAGCATTTT.

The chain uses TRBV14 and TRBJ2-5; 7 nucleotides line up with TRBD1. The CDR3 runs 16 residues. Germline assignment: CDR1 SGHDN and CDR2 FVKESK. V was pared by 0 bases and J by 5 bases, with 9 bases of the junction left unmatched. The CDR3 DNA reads TGTGCCAGCAGCCAAGAAAAGGAGAGGGGGCGTGAGACCCAGTACTTC. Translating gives CASSQEKERGRETQYF.

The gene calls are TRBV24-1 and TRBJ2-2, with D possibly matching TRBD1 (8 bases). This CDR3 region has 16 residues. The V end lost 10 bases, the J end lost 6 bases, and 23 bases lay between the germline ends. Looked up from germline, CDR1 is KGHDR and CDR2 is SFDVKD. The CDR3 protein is CATSASGTGLAGELFF. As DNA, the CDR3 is TGTGCCACTTCCGCGAGCGGGACAGGTCTCGCCGGGGAGCTGTTTTTT.

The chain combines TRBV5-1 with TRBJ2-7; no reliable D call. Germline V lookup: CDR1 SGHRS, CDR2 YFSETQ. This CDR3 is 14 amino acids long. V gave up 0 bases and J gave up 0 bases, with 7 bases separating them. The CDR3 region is CASSLGGFSYEQYF. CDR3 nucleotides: TGCGCCAGCAGCTTGGGCGGATTCTCCTACGAGCAGTACTTC.

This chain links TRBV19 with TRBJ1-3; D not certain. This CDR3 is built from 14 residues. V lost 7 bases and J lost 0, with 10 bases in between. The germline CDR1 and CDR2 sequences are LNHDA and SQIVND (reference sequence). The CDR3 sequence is CASTRGGSGNTIYF. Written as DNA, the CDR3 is TGTGCCAGTACTCGGGGTGGCTCTGGAAACACCATATATTTT.

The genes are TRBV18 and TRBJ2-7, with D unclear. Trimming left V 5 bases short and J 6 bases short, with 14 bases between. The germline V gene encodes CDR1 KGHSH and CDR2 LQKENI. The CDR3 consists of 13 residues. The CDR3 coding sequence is TGTGCCAGCTCAACCAATCCCCGCGGCGAGCAGTACTTC. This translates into CASSTNPRGEQYF.

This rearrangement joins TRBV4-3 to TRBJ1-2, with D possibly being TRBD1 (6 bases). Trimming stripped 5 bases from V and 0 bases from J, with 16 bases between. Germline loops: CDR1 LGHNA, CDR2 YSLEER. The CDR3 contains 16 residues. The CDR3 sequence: CASSSKIQGTNYGYTF. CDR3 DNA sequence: TGCGCCAGCAGCTCCAAGATCCAGGGGACTAACTATGGCTACACCTTC.

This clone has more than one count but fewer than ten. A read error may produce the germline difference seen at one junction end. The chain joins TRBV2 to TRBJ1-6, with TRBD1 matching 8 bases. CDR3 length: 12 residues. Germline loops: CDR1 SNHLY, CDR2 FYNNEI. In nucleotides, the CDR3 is TGTGCCAGCAGTGTTGGCGACAGGGGTAGAACCTTT. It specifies CASSVGDRGRTF.